The 7 T cell receptor beta chains presented below share a single source sample, sequenced in a study of cytomegalovirus exposure and HLA in healthy donors. Primers: 60 Vbeta forward and 13 Jbeta reverse. Libraries were prepared by immunoSEQ multiplex PCR; TCRdb keeps only in-frame clonotypes and omits some of them. The sample shows approximately 100,000 clones, and more than 0.5% sits with its ten largest clones. Sequencing used PBMCs. The receptors originated from a man aged 45-65 years in good health and CMV-seronegative.

This chain joins TRBV5-1 and TRBJ2-5, with 7 nucleotides matching TRBD1. V trimming: 5 bases; J trimming: 5 bases; junction bases outside the gene matches: 3. The CDR3 extends over 12 amino acids. Germline V gene sequence: CDR1 SGHRS, CDR2 YFSETQ. The CDR3 DNA reads as TGCGCCAGCAGTAACAGGGGTGAGACCCAGTACTTC. Amino acids: CASSNRGETQYF.

J is TRBJ1-2 and V is TRBV15, with D perhaps TRBD1 (5 bases). V was clipped by 2 bases and J by 6 bases, with 10 bases between them. The V gene's germline CDR1 is LNHNV and CDR2 YYDKDF (reference sequence). The CDR3 length is 13 residues. The CDR3 DNA is TGTGCCACCAGCAGACCTAGGGGCAATGGCTACACCTTC. The encoded protein is CATSRPRGNGYTF.

The CDR3 bases are TGTGCCAGCAGTTTGACAGGGGGAAGGCGAGCTGCAGAAGCTTTCTTT. It yields the protein CASSLTGGRRAAEAFF. This sequence joins TRBV28 and TRBJ1-1; 9 nucleotides align to TRBD1. The germline CDR1 and CDR2 sequences are MDHEN and SYDVKM. CDR3 length equals 16 residues. Unmatched junction bases numbered 13, after V lost 3 bases and J lost 8 bases.

The chain links TRBV5-4 to TRBJ1-1, with D possibly being TRBD1 (6 bases). V lost 3 bases and J 4 bases, leaving 16 bases between the germline ends. This CDR3 has 15 residues. The germline CDR1 and CDR2 sequences are SGHNT and YYREEE (reference sequence). The CDR3 protein is CASSSLSGGITEAFF. CDR3 sequence (DNA): TGTGCCAGCAGCTCTTTATCGGGGGGCATCACTGAAGCTTTCTTT.

This rearrangement joins TRBV7-9 to TRBJ1-5; 7 bases match TRBD1. Per the germline V gene, CDR1 is SEHNR and CDR2 is FQNEAQ (reference sequence). Trimming at V came to 4 bases and at J to 4 bases, leaving 4 bases not matched to a gene. The CDR3 is 14 residues long. In DNA form, the CDR3 reads TGTGCCAGCAGCTGGGGACAGTCAAATCAGCCCCAGCATTTT. Translated, it gives CASSWGQSNQPQHF.

The V and J genes are TRBV7-9 and TRBJ1-1; no reliable D call. Germline CDR1 and CDR2: SEHNR and FQNEAQ (reference sequence). The length of the CDR3 is 15 residues. Between the trimmed V and J ends, which lost 10 bases and 4 bases, there was a span of 22 bases. CDR3 loop: CAIPHMGAGRTEAFF. CDR3 coding DNA: TGTGCCATACCCCACATGGGAGCCGGGCGCACTGAAGCTTTCTTT.

This chain joins TRBV29-1 and TRBJ2-6, with a weak D call TRBD1 (5 bases). Germline V gene data show CDR1 as SQVTM and CDR2 as ANQGSEA. V shed 4 bases and J shed 0 bases, with 10 bases lying between them. The CDR3 length is 15 residues. The CDR3 is CSVVFQGSGANVLTF. The CDR3 bases are TGCAGCGTTGTTTTTCAGGGCTCTGGGGCCAACGTCCTGACTTTC.